These 31 T cell receptor beta chains were sequenced from one sample in a study of T-cell memory formation after mild COVID-19. TCRdb independently ran MiXCR on the 5' RACE reads; one entry per CDR3 protein. The sample holds 110,000 or so distinct CDR3 sequences, about a sixth seen once. The material sequenced was PBMCs or a T cell subset sorted from them (not recorded which). The receptors were sampled from a man younger than 35 who had mild COVID-19 (a few samples of this study predate the infection). Cell type and time point are not known.

This chain connects TRBV5-1 to TRBJ2-5, with 9 nucleotides matching TRBD2. Germline CDR1 and CDR2: SGHRS and YFSETQ. The ends lost 7 bases at V and 2 bases at J; junction bases unmatched: 9. The CDR3 extends over 15 amino acids. Here the CDR3 reads CASGASGVLQETQYF. In DNA form, the CDR3 reads TGCGCCAGCGGGGCTAGCGGGGTCTTACAAGAGACCCAGTACTTC.

This clonotype was seen more than once but under ten times. This chain connects TRBV12-3 or TRBV12-4 to TRBJ2-2; D perhaps matches TRBD1 (5 bases). V shed 3 bases and J shed 6 bases, with 11 bases lying between them. This CDR3 contains 14 residues. The CDR3 sequence: CASSLIQVAGELFF. The CDR3 DNA sequence: TGTGCCAGCAGTTTGATACAGGTGGCCGGGGAGCTGTTTTTT.

Only a few counts were recorded for this clonotype. The genes are TRBV5-6 and TRBJ2-7; D may be TRBD1 (5 bases). The germline gives CDR1 SGHDT, CDR2 YYEEEE. CDR3 length: 15 amino acids. V was clipped by 4 bases and J by 4 bases, with 18 bases between them. The CDR3 spells CASSPGHRIPYEQYV. CDR3 nucleotides: TGTGCCAGCAGCCCAGGACACCGGATACCTTACGAGCAGTACGTC.

The chain recombines TRBV7-2 with TRBJ2-7; D is unresolved. V was pared by 9 bases and J by 0 bases, with 15 bases between. The CDR3 is made up of 14 amino acids. Germline CDR1 SGHTA, CDR2 FQGNSA. Here the CDR3 reads CARSLELSSYEQYV. CDR3 bases: TGTGCCAGAAGCCTAGAACTAAGCTCCTACGAGCAGTACGTC.

This clonotype was recorded a few times. V gene TRBV20-1 combines with J gene TRBJ1-1; D call uncertain. Germline assignment: CDR1 DFQATT and CDR2 SNEGSKA (reference sequence). V lost 3 bases to trimming and J lost 0 bases, with 11 bases between them. This CDR3 comprises 14 residues. CDR3 in amino acids: CSASEPPMNTEAFF. CDR3 DNA: TGCAGTGCTAGTGAGCCGCCGATGAACACTGAAGCTTTCTTT.

This clonotype has a handful of counts. The CDR3: CASSKRTRNTGELFF. The CDR3 nucleotides read TGTGCCAGCAGCAAGAGGACACGGAACACCGGGGAGCTGTTTTTT. The rearrangement joins TRBV6-2 or TRBV6-3 to TRBJ2-2; D is possibly TRBD1 (5 bases). CDR1 is MNHEY, CDR2 SVGEGT, per germline. CDR3 length: 15 residues. V lost 6 bases and J 1 base, leaving 12 bases between the germline ends.

This chain uses TRBV20-1 with TRBJ2-1; tentative D call: TRBD2 (5 bases). The germline V gene encodes CDR1 DFQATT and CDR2 SNEGSKA (reference sequence). Trimming took 2 bases from V and 6 from J, leaving 8 bases between them. CDR3 length: 12 amino acids. CDR3 bases: TGCAGTGCTAGACGGGATTTCAATGAGCAGTTCTTC. This encodes CSARRDFNEQFF.

The J gene is TRBJ2-5, the V gene TRBV11-3; D possibly corresponds to TRBD1 (5 bases). CDR3 length: 16 amino acids. With 1 base removed from V and 3 bases from J, the gap between germline ends came to 15 bases. CDR1 is SGHNT and CDR2 is YENEEA in the germline V gene. As DNA, the CDR3 is TGTGCCAGCAGCTTAGGGGGCATTACGACCGAAGAGACCCAGTACTTC. The encoded protein is CASSLGGITTEETQYF.

The chain combines TRBV4-2 with TRBJ2-1; the D is unclear. The CDR3 has 15 amino acids. The V end lost 4 bases, the J end lost 7 bases, and 17 bases lay between the germline ends. CDR1 LGHNA and CDR2 YNFKEQ come from the germline V gene. CDR3 sequence reads: CASSPGRTEQNEQFF. The CDR3 bases are TGTGCCAGCAGCCCCGGACGGACGGAACAGAATGAGCAGTTCTTC.

In this sample, this clonotype turned up many times. The J gene is TRBJ2-3, the V gene TRBV4-1, with TRBD2 as a possible D gene (7 bases). Germline values: CDR1 MGHRA, CDR2 YSYEKL. CDR3 length: 14 amino acids. V was trimmed by 1 base and J by 5 bases, leaving 10 bases between them. The CDR3 sequence is CASSQGRGGDTQYF. DNA for the CDR3: TGCGCCAGCAGCCAAGGGAGGGGGGGAGATACGCAGTATTTT.

V usage is TRBV7-9 and J usage is TRBJ1-2, with TRBD1 identical over 7 bases. The germline gives CDR1 SEHNR, CDR2 FQNEAQ (reference sequence). Losses at the gene ends were 8 bases for V and 4 bases for J; bases not matched to a gene: 10. The CDR3 spans 14 residues. This chain's CDR3 is CASGTGESPYGYTF. CDR3 bases: TGTGCCAGCGGCACAGGGGAATCCCCCTATGGCTACACCTTC.

This clonotype has just one count. This sequence joins TRBV5-5 and TRBJ1-1; D remains unclear. Germline-derived CDR1 and CDR2 are SGHKS and YYEKEE (reference sequence). V was pared by 2 bases and J by 3 bases, with 17 bases between. The CDR3 runs 16 residues. This CDR3 reads CASSFGPEARHTEAFF. In nucleotides, the CDR3 is TGTGCCAGCAGCTTCGGGCCCGAGGCAAGACACACTGAAGCTTTCTTT.

As regards this clonotype: A junction end diverges from the germline sequence, so it may reflect a read error. J is TRBJ2-5 and V is TRBV5-1, with 7 bases matching TRBD1. CDR1 is SGHRS and CDR2 is YFSETQ in the germline V gene. CDR3 length: 14 amino acids. CDR3 DNA: TGTGCCAGCAGCTCCAGGGGGTTGGGAGAGACCCAGTACTTC. This gives the protein CASSSRGLGETQYF.

A few counts support this clonotype. This rearrangement joins TRBV29-1 to TRBJ2-5; possibly TRBD1 for D (6 bases). There are 14 residues in the CDR3. Germline values: CDR1 SQVTM, CDR2 ANQGSEA. V gave up 6 bases and J gave up 0 bases, with 14 bases separating them. DNA of the CDR3: TGCAGCGTGAACAGCTACAGGGACCAAGAGACCCAGTACTTC. It specifies CSVNSYRDQETQYF.

The rearrangement joins TRBV28 to TRBJ2-5; perhaps TRBD2 as D (7 bases). The CDR3 has 14 amino acids. Germline-derived CDR1 and CDR2 are MDHEN and SYDVKM. Trimming took off 6 bases at V and 5 bases at J, with 16 bases between the two ends. CDR3 amino acids: CASRLTGGHETQYF. The CDR3, as DNA: TGTGCCAGCAGATTAACGGGGGGCCATGAGACCCAGTACTTC.

The chain recombines TRBV12-3 or TRBV12-4 with TRBJ2-7; D perhaps matches TRBD2 (6 bases). The CDR3 extends over 16 amino acids. The V and J ends lost 5 bases and 6 bases respectively, with 23 bases between them. CDR3: CASSRTGDPLTSEQYF. In nucleotides, the CDR3 is TGTGCCAGCAGTCGGACGGGAGACCCCCTCACGAGCGAGCAGTACTTC.

The table lists this clonotype with a few counts. J is TRBJ2-7 and V is TRBV5-6; D might be TRBD1 or TRBD2, each matching 5 bases. V lost 3 bases and J lost 3, with 16 bases in between. Germline CDR1 and CDR2: SGHDT and YYEEEE. The CDR3 is made up of 15 amino acids. CDR3 amino acids: CASSSGPGPRYEQYV. The CDR3 DNA follows: TGTGCCAGCAGCTCCGGACCGGGACCCCGCTACGAGCAGTACGTC.

V gene TRBV27 combines with J gene TRBJ1-1, with D possibly matching TRBD1 (5 bases). The CDR3 contains 14 residues. Germline values: CDR1 MNHEY, CDR2 SMNVEV (reference sequence). Trimming took 4 bases from V and 6 from J, leaving 15 bases between them. The DNA for the CDR3 is TGTGCCAGCAGTTCCCCGAATGACAGATCTGAAGCTTTCTTT. It yields the protein CASSSPNDRSEAFF.

V is TRBV7-9 and J is TRBJ1-1; possible D gene TRBD1, 5 bases. The CDR3 totals 13 residues. Germline CDR1 is SEHNR and CDR2 is FQNEAQ (reference sequence). The germline V and J ends were trimmed by 2 bases and 4 bases, with 8 bases remaining between them. CDR3 sequence reads: CASSLKGRTEAFF. The CDR3 DNA reads as TGTGCCAGCAGCTTAAAGGGGCGCACTGAAGCTTTCTTT.

This rearrangement joins TRBV4-2 to TRBJ2-5, with TRBD1 matching over 7 bases. This CDR3 has 15 residues. Germline CDR1 and CDR2: LGHNA and YNFKEQ. Trimming cost V 3 bases and J 2 bases; bases outside gene matches: 6. The CDR3 DNA reads TGTGCCAGCAGCCATTCAGGGGGAGAACAAGAGACCCAGTACTTC. Its protein product is CASSHSGGEQETQYF.

In this sample, this clonotype turned up a few times. The rearrangement uses TRBV27 and TRBJ1-6; D possibly corresponds to TRBD1 (5 bases). CDR1 is MNHEY and CDR2 is SMNVEV in the germline V gene (reference sequence). The ends were cut back, 3 bases at V and 8 bases at J, with 11 bases in the middle. This CDR3 contains 14 residues. CDR3 DNA sequence: TGTGCCAGCAGTTTTAATGGGGCAGATTCACCCCTCCACTTT. Translating gives CASSFNGADSPLHF.

This clonotype was picked up a small number of times. The chain combines TRBV20-1 with TRBJ1-4; no clear D. Per germline, CDR1 DFQATT and CDR2 SNEGSKA (reference sequence). The CDR3 is made up of 12 amino acids. Deletions cut 4 bases from V and 7 bases from J, with 10 bases between. The CDR3 nucleotides are TGCAGTGCTAACGTCCGAGGTGAAAAACTGTTTTTT. It specifies CSANVRGEKLFF.

The J gene is TRBJ2-7, the V gene TRBV20-1; D could derive from TRBD1 or TRBD2 (5 bases each). The CDR3 contains 14 residues. V was clipped by 1 base and J by 10 bases, with 20 bases between them. Germline CDR1 and CDR2: DFQATT and SNEGSKA (reference sequence). CDR3 nucleotide sequence: TGCAGTGCTAGAGGGGAGTTCCTCCAGGGAAAACAGTACTTC. It encodes CSARGEFLQGKQYF.

The chain couples TRBV4-2 to TRBJ2-7, with TRBD1 matching over 8 bases. The germline V gene has CDR1 LGHNA and CDR2 YNFKEQ. With 3 bases clipped from V and 8 bases from J, the junction kept 21 bases outside the gene matches. The CDR3 runs 18 residues. This chain's CDR3 is CASSQIAGKQGGNAKQYF. The CDR3 DNA sequence: TGTGCCAGCAGCCAGATCGCAGGGAAACAGGGGGGCAATGCGAAGCAGTACTTC.

V usage is TRBV5-1 and J usage is TRBJ1-4, with D maybe TRBD1 (5 bases). Trimming removed 0 bases from V and 11 bases from J, with 8 bases in between. The germline gives CDR1 SGHRS, CDR2 YFSETQ. CDR3 length equals 12 residues. DNA of the CDR3: TGCGCCAGCAGCTTGGATGCAGGGAAACTGTTTTTT. This codes for CASSLDAGKLFF. Looking up the rest from reference TRBV5-1 and TRBJ1-4 gives the full variable domain: KAGVTQTPRYLIKTRGQQVTLSCSPISGHRSVSWYQQTPGQGLQFLFEYFSETQRNKGNFPGRFSGRQFSNSRSEMNVSTLELGDSALYLCASSLDAGKLFFGSGTQLSVL.

In this sample, this clonotype turned up a few times. The CDR3 is CSGIGQGGTLAKNIQYF. In DNA form, the CDR3 reads TGCAGCGGGATCGGACAGGGGGGAACACTAGCCAAAAACATTCAGTACTTC. The rearrangement uses TRBV29-1 and TRBJ2-4; 10 bases map to TRBD1. Germline assignment: CDR1 SQVTM and CDR2 ANQGSEA. Unmatched junction bases numbered 12, after V lost 7 bases and J lost 0 bases. This CDR3 comprises 17 residues.

Only a few counts were recorded for this clonotype. The chain combines TRBV5-1 with TRBJ2-5; D gene ambiguous. The V gene lost 0 bases and the J gene lost 2 bases, with 5 bases spanning the gap. The length of the CDR3 is 13 residues. The germline V gene has CDR1 SGHRS and CDR2 YFSETQ. CDR3: CASSLGDQETQYF. As DNA, the CDR3 is TGCGCCAGCAGCTTGGGCGATCAAGAGACCCAGTACTTC.

The chain couples TRBV5-1 to TRBJ2-3; D is unresolved. The CDR3 is 13 residues long. CDR1 is SGHRS and CDR2 is YFSETQ in the germline V gene. Deletions cut 0 bases from V and 3 bases from J, with 5 bases between. DNA of the CDR3: TGCGCCAGCAGCTTGGGGTGGACAGATACGCAGTATTTT. Translating it yields CASSLGWTDTQYF.

This clonotype came up a few times. In DNA form, the CDR3 reads TGCAGCGATCGAGGGTTTTATGGCTACACCTTC. Its protein product is CSDRGFYGYTF. This rearrangement joins TRBV29-1 to TRBJ1-2, with D uncertain. The CDR3 is 11 amino acids. Trimming stripped 7 bases from V and 5 bases from J, with 11 bases between. CDR1 is SQVTM and CDR2 is ANQGSEA in the germline V gene.

This clonotype came up a few times. The chain recombines TRBV7-9 with TRBJ1-1; a weak D match, TRBD1 (6 bases). This CDR3 is 16 amino acids long. Trimming pared 7 bases from V and 6 bases from J, leaving 24 bases between. Per the germline V gene, CDR1 is SEHNR and CDR2 is FQNEAQ (reference sequence). The CDR3 loop reads CASTQGTGFRRAEAFF. The CDR3 region has the DNA TGTGCCAGCACCCAAGGCACAGGGTTCCGGAGGGCTGAAGCTTTCTTT.

The sample holds many counts of this clonotype. This chain uses TRBV12-5 with TRBJ2-6; D is unclear. The ends were cut back, 7 bases at V and 2 bases at J, with 6 bases in the middle. The germline V gene has CDR1 LGHNT and CDR2 FRNRAP. This CDR3 is built from 13 residues. The CDR3 region is CASDGAGANVLTF. DNA for the CDR3: TGTGCTAGTGACGGAGCTGGGGCCAACGTCCTGACTTTC.